These T cell receptor beta chains were read from a single sample in a study of response to subunit inactivated influenza vaccine. TCRdb analysed the RT-PCR reads with MiXCR anew, one entry per CDR3 protein. This table holds approximately 160,000 distinct CDR3 sequences, around 11% found once. This specimen consisted of CD8+ T cells sorted from PBMCs, obtained around 25 months after vaccination. The receptors originated from a man in his fifties or sixties who received an inactivated influenza vaccine. CDR3s include the opening cysteine and the closing phenylalanine or tryptophan.

>11|TRBV30
CAWSVGGEQFF
>14|TRBV5-6
CASSPGTVTHEQFF
>14|TRBV20-1
CRAEGQGGWQPQHF
>14|TRBV20-1
CSASEMDGTYEQYF
>14|TRBV28
CASTLDRGHTEAFF
>15|TRBV7-9
CASSDTGTELRGQYF
>15|TRBV13
CASSLAQEASETQYF
>11|TRBV28
CASSSRDTQYF
>12|TRBV11-2
CASSSGEYGYTF
>13|TRBV20-1
CSAPFFGVETQYF
>14|TRBV2
CASTRPGTINEQFF
>15|TRBV2
CASISGGAGRTEAFF
>15|TRBV13
CASSLEGAAKNIQYF
>15|TRBV5-1
CASSLRGQGSYEQYF
>15|TRBV2
CASTVAGGPTGELFF
>14|TRBV7-9
CASSFVAGGETQYF
>16|TRBV20-1
CSARAVGISRGDTQYF
>11|TRBV11-3
CASSLGPEQFF
>15|TRBV5-1
CASSAGTGGQETQYF
>12|TRBV7-9
CASSLSSYEQYF
>16|TRBV4-2
CASSPNGGAINNEQFF
>14|TRBV10-3
CASRTSASTDTQYF
>13|TRBV3-1
CASSWQNTDTQYF
>14|TRBV4-3
CASQAKTGYNEQFF
>15|TRBV20-1
CSARDLKAGAYEQYF
>11|TRBV7-2
CASSFQYEQFF
>16|TRBV7-9
CASSDGTGNPTDTQYF
>15|TRBV9
CASSVGTGGGYEQYF
>12|TRBV6-2/TRBV6-3
CASKDPGAGQYF
>13|TRBV7-3
CASSLSEDNEQFF
>15|TRBV20-1
CSARGGEGWVYEQYF
>16|TRBV27
CASSLLAGGYTDTQYF
>16|TRBV15
CATSREAGTGIYEQYF
>15|TRBV7-2
CASSLSVRSNYEQYF
>15|TRBV6-1
CASSAGTGTYQPQHF
>19|TRBV5-1
CASSLRLAGGMDLSGELFF
>17|TRBV20-1
CSAVPHTDLNPGDPQYF
>16|TRBV4-2
CASSPSAGAFTDTQYF
>15|TRBV27
CASSPQRGYTDTQYF
>13|TRBV20-1
CSARKPANYGYTF
>13|TRBV3-1
CASNELAKETQYF
>15|TRBV9
CASSVGAGENNEQFF
>12|TRBV19
CASSGGGAEAFF
>12|TRBV9
CASSIRTGELFF
>18|TRBV28
CASSFWGSSGRGTGELFF
>13|TRBV24-1
CATSAGQGNEQFF
>14|TRBV20-1
CSANEQGVDQPQHF
>15|TRBV10-3
CAISAGGTGVYEQYF
>16|TRBV5-6
CASSLGRERGNQPQHF
>13|TRBV4-3
CASSQDERFEAFF
>16|TRBV9
CASSGPSDPRGETQYF
>17|TRBV5-5
CASSFFPKQGEDYGYTF
>13|TRBV6-5
CASSYTVSYEQYF
>13|TRBV4-1
CASSRQRNTEAFF
>15|TRBV28
CASSETGQLQETQYF
>13|TRBV27
CASSFAHGGELFF
>11|TRBV29-1
CSVVRYNEQFF
>13|TRBV20-1
CSAGAWGTDTQYF